The following is a TCR beta chain sequence with its context. Its target is not known. Each CDR3 protein gets one entry after TCRdb re-called the RT-PCR reads with MiXCR. This sample yields 450,000 to 600,000 distinct CDR3 sequences, of which 6.5% to 8% are seen a single time; roughly 14% belongs to the top ten. The data are from a study of response to subunit inactivated influenza vaccine. Overall study findings and caveats: Authors suggested each seasonal flu vaccination may recruit only limited numbers of new T cells.

The source material was PBMCs from blood, sampled less than 25 months after vaccination. The receptor was isolated from a man aged 45-69 years who received an inactivated influenza vaccine.

In DNA form, the CDR3 reads TGTGCCAGCAGCGACGGACACTATTATGGCTACACCTTC. This encodes CASSDGHYYGYTF. The chain is built from TRBV7-9 and TRBJ1-2, with D tentatively TRBD1 (5 bases). V was trimmed by 5 bases and J by 5 bases, leaving 12 bases between them. This CDR3 is built from 13 residues. In germline, CDR1 is SEHNR, CDR2 FQNEAQ (reference sequence).